Sequencing of this T cell receptor beta chain was carried out in a study of T cell repertoires in cytomegalovirus infection. TCRdb re-called the reads with MiXCR, one entry per CDR3 protein. The sample holds around 710,000 distinct CDR3 sequences, around 29% seen once. Germline assignment: CDR1 MGHRA and CDR2 YSYEKL. The CDR3 has 14 residues. The V and J ends lost 4 bases and 5 bases respectively, with 9 bases between them. On this clonotype itself: Its antigen is not identified.

The chain combines TRBV4-1 with TRBJ1-6; D may be TRBD1 (5 bases). Here the sequenced sample was cultured CD8+ T cells from PBMCs, taken from culture after CMV antigen stimulation. The clonotype originates from a human donor in good health (CMV status not recorded). Some clones in this sample may be carry-over from other donors' samples. The CDR3 reads CASSPRDDNSPLHF. The CDR3 region has the DNA TGCGCCAGCAGCCCCCGGGACGATAATTCACCCCTCCACTTT.